Shown below are 27 T cell receptor beta chains from a single sample sequenced in a study of control samples from healthy donors and cancer patients. Sequencing was performed with immunoSEQ multiplex PCR; in TCRdb, only in-frame clones are kept and a portion is missing. The table has approximately 150,000 clones, roughly 89% seen once. Material: PBMCs. The receptor source for this set is a man in his forties or fifties with head and neck cancer.

The chain employs TRBV3-1 (or the pseudogene TRBV3-2) and TRBJ2-7; 8 positions agree with TRBD1. J was trimmed by 0 bases and V by 1 base; bases with no gene match: 5. This CDR3 has 16 amino acids. Germline-derived CDR1 and CDR2 are LGHDT and YNNKEL (reference sequence). CDR3 amino acids: CASSQGGQGFSYEQYF. CDR3 nucleotides: TGTGCCAGCAGCCAAGGTGGACAGGGATTCTCCTACGAGCAGTACTTC.

The chain recombines TRBV24-1 with TRBJ2-1, with D unclear. Germline values: CDR1 KGHDR, CDR2 SFDVKD. Trimming took off 5 bases at V and 4 bases at J, with 17 bases between the two ends. CDR3 size: 16 residues. The CDR3 DNA follows: TGTGCCACCAGTGGCGACCTGGCCCTTAGTTACAATGAGCAGTTCTTC. Encoded protein: CATSGDLALSYNEQFF.

Written as DNA, the CDR3 is TGCAGCGTGTACCTTAGCGGGAGTGGTGAGCAGTTCTTC. Its translation: CSVYLSGSGEQFF. This chain uses TRBV29-1 with TRBJ2-1; TRBD2 agrees at 9 bases. This CDR3 contains 13 residues. The germline V gene encodes CDR1 SQVTM and CDR2 ANQGSEA. The junction had 9 bases not matched to a gene; V was cut back by 6 bases and J by 9 bases.

CDR3 DNA: TGTGCCAGTAGTATGAGGAGGACTAGCGGGAGGGCCAGGCAGTTCTTC. It encodes CASSMRRTSGRARQFF. This chain links TRBV19 with TRBJ2-1; 15 nucleotides line up with TRBD2. This CDR3 contains 16 residues. In germline, CDR1 is LNHDA, CDR2 SQIVND (reference sequence). Germline trimming cut 3 bases from V and 12 bases from J; bases unmatched to any gene: 9.

The J gene is TRBJ2-3, the V gene TRBV9; 9 bases are shared with TRBD1. The CDR3 covers 16 residues. The V gene's germline CDR1 is SGDLS and CDR2 YYNGEE. J gave up 4 bases and V 5 bases, and 11 bases lay outside the gene matches. The CDR3, as DNA: TGTGCCAGCAGTGGGGGCCTAACAGGGGGCGCAGATACGCAGTATTTT. Protein: CASSGGLTGGADTQYF.

The chain couples TRBV24-1 to TRBJ2-5, with 10 bases that match TRBD1. The CDR3 runs to 14 residues. V shed 8 bases and J 5 bases; nucleotides not matched to a gene: 7. Germline-derived CDR1 and CDR2 are KGHDR and SFDVKD. CDR3 loop: CATNSGTGEETQYF. The CDR3 DNA is TGTGCCACCAATTCCGGGACAGGGGAGGAGACCCAGTACTTC.

This chain links TRBV18 with TRBJ2-1; D might be TRBD2 (5 bases). This CDR3 spans 12 amino acids. Trimming stripped 3 bases from V and 9 bases from J, with 9 bases between. From germline, CDR1 is KGHSH and CDR2 LQKENI. The CDR3: CASSPVRGEQFF. The CDR3 region has the DNA TGTGCCAGCTCACCCGTTCGGGGTGAGCAGTTCTTC.

This chain connects TRBV4-1 to TRBJ2-3; 9 nucleotides agree with TRBD2. This CDR3 is built from 18 residues. After removal of 0 bases from V and 5 bases from J, the junction contained 12 bases not matched to a gene. Germline V lookup: CDR1 MGHRA, CDR2 YSYEKL. DNA for the CDR3: TGCGCCAGCAGCCAAGAACGGCCGGGGGGTAGCGGGAGAGATACGCAGTATTTT. Translation: CASSQERPGGSGRDTQYF.

The chain joins TRBV12-3 or TRBV12-4 to TRBJ1-1, with D possibly being TRBD1 (5 bases). This CDR3 contains 13 residues. The ends were cut back, 4 bases at V and 1 base at J, with 7 bases in the middle. In DNA, the CDR3 is TGTGCCAGCAGTTGGGACCCGAACACTGAAGCTTTCTTT. Protein: CASSWDPNTEAFF.

This clone has more than one count but fewer than ten. V gene TRBV30 combines with J gene TRBJ1-6; D gene uncertain. Germline V gene lookup returns CDR1 GTSNPN and CDR2 SVGIG (reference sequence). This CDR3 has 12 amino acids. V shed 5 bases and J shed 4 bases, with 6 bases lying between them. The CDR3 loop reads CAWSEYNSPLHF. CDR3 DNA sequence: TGTGCCTGGTCAGAATATAATTCACCCCTCCACTTT.

V and J are TRBV5-1 and TRBJ2-3; 9 nucleotides align to TRBD1. Trimming removed 6 bases from V and 11 bases from J; junction bases left unmatched: 16. Germline V lookup: CDR1 SGHRS, CDR2 YFSETQ. There are 15 residues in the CDR3. The chain's CDR3 is CASIRDRGGTGEQYF. The CDR3 region has the DNA TGCGCCAGCATCCGCGACAGGGGGGGCACAGGGGAGCAGTATTTT.

The chain joins TRBV25-1 to TRBJ2-7; maybe TRBD1 (5 bases). The V gene lost 10 bases and the J gene lost 5 bases, with 21 bases spanning the gap. The CDR3 spans 14 residues. The germline V gene has CDR1 MGHDK and CDR2 SYGVNS. The CDR3 here is CATSRYRYPDEQYF. The CDR3, as DNA: TGTGCCACCAGCCGATACAGGTATCCGGACGAGCAGTACTTC.

This clone was seen only a few times. This chain uses TRBV6-1 with TRBJ2-3, with D hard to call. This CDR3 spans 16 amino acids. Germline V gives CDR1 MNHNS, CDR2 SASEGT. The ends were cut back, 0 bases at V and 2 bases at J, with 12 bases in the middle. The DNA of the CDR3 is TGTGCCAGCAGTGAAGCTGGAAGAGCACCCACAGATACGCAGTATTTT. Its translation is CASSEAGRAPTDTQYF.

This clone appeared once. The rearrangement joins TRBV28 to TRBJ2-7, with TRBD2 matching 12 bases. Germline trimming cut 4 bases from V and 3 bases from J; bases unmatched to any gene: 1. The CDR3 spans 14 residues. The germline gives CDR1 MDHEN, CDR2 SYDVKM. Written as DNA, the CDR3 is TGTGCCAGCAGTTGGACTAGCGGGAACTACGAGCAGTACTTC. The encoded protein is CASSWTSGNYEQYF. Full variable domain (outside the CDR3, taken from reference TRBV28 and TRBJ2-7): DVKVTQSSRYLVKRTGEKVFLECVQDMDHENMFWYRQDPGLGLRLIYFSYDVKMKEKGDIPEGYSVSREKKERFSLILESASTNQTSMYLCASSWTSGNYEQYFGPGTRLTVT.

This rearrangement joins TRBV28 to TRBJ1-5, with no clear D. V shed 3 bases and J shed 6 bases, with 12 bases lying between them. Germline assignment: CDR1 MDHEN and CDR2 SYDVKM. There are 14 residues in the CDR3. CDR3 sequence: CASSFGPRSQPQHF. CDR3 bases: TGTGCCAGCAGTTTTGGACCTCGGAGTCAGCCCCAGCATTTT.

The chain is built from TRBV18 and TRBJ2-7; 9 nucleotides line up with TRBD1. Per germline, CDR1 KGHSH and CDR2 LQKENI. The CDR3 has 14 residues. J lost 5 bases, V lost 2 bases, and 4 bases had no gene match. Written as DNA, the CDR3 is TGTGCCAGCTCACCATCCGGGACAGGGCACGAGCAGTACTTC. Amino acids: CASSPSGTGHEQYF. Complete variable domain (other parts from reference TRBV18 and TRBJ2-7): NAGVMQNPRHLVRRRGQEARLRCSPMKGHSHVYWYRQLPEEGLKFMVYLQKENIIDESGMPKERFSAEFPKEGPSILRIQQVVRGDSAAYFCASSPSGTGHEQYFGPGTRLTVT.

The V and J genes are TRBV18 and TRBJ1-1; D unclear. V was clipped by 3 bases and J by 3 bases, with 8 bases between them. CDR1 is KGHSH, CDR2 LQKENI, per germline. This CDR3 region has 13 residues. CDR3: CASSPFRDTEAFF. CDR3 sequence (DNA): TGTGCCAGCTCACCGTTCCGGGACACTGAAGCTTTCTTT.

The chain is built from TRBV5-4 and TRBJ1-6, with D unresolved. CDR1 is SGHNT, CDR2 YYREEE, per germline (reference sequence). This CDR3 region has 14 residues. Deletions cut 7 bases from V and 7 bases from J, with 15 bases between. The CDR3 sequence is CASRIGSGNSPLHF. CDR3 DNA sequence: TGTGCCAGCCGTATCGGGTCTGGAAATTCACCCCTCCACTTT.

V gene TRBV5-4 combines with J gene TRBJ2-3; 7 nucleotides align to TRBD2. The CDR3 totals 17 residues. J was trimmed by 0 bases and V by 0 bases; bases with no gene match: 7. Germline CDR1 is SGHNT and CDR2 is YYREEE (reference sequence). CDR3 nucleotide sequence: TGTGCCAGCAGCTTGGCCCTAATCGGGGGGAGCACAGATACGCAGTATTTT. It is translated as CASSLALIGGSTDTQYF.

The chain employs TRBV6-2 or TRBV6-3 and TRBJ2-1; D remains unclear. V was cut by 2 bases and J by 8 bases, with 4 bases left in between. Germline CDR1 MNHEY, CDR2 SVGEGT. There are 11 residues in the CDR3. CDR3 DNA sequence: TGTGCCAGCAGTTACGGGGATGAGCAGTTCTTC. Residues: CASSYGDEQFF.

V and J are TRBV3-1 (or the pseudogene TRBV3-2) and TRBJ2-6, with D uncertain. The CDR3 loop spans 16 amino acids. Trimming removed 0 bases at V and 4 bases at J, with 10 bases between. Germline V lookup: CDR1 LGHDT, CDR2 YNNKEL (reference sequence). The CDR3 DNA sequence: TGTGCCAGCAGCCAAGATGTCGCAGCCGGGGCCAACGTCCTGACTTTC. Protein product: CASSQDVAAGANVLTF.

This chain joins TRBV5-5 and TRBJ1-3; D is ambiguous. Germline V gene sequence: CDR1 SGHKS, CDR2 YYEKEE (reference sequence). V lost 0 bases to trimming and J lost 3 bases, with 4 bases between them. The CDR3 covers 13 residues. CDR3 coding DNA: TGTGCCAGCAGCTTGGACTATGGAAACACCATATATTTT. It specifies CASSLDYGNTIYF.

The chain links TRBV5-1 to TRBJ1-6, with 11 bases identical to TRBD1. The CDR3 spans 16 residues. Trimming at V came to 4 bases and at J to 6 bases, leaving 6 bases not matched to a gene. Germline V gene data show CDR1 as SGHRS and CDR2 as YFSETQ. The CDR3 DNA reads as TGCGCCAGCAGCCAGGGACAGGGGGAAGCTAATTCACCCCTCCACTTT. Translated, it gives CASSQGQGEANSPLHF.

The chain recombines TRBV6-1 with TRBJ1-5; no firm D call. V lost 2 bases and J 2 bases, leaving 10 bases between the germline ends. Germline V gene lookup returns CDR1 MNHNS and CDR2 SASEGT. This CDR3 is built from 15 residues. The CDR3 sequence: CASSERDRGNQPQHF. CDR3 bases: TGTGCCAGCAGTGAAAGGGATAGGGGCAATCAGCCCCAGCATTTT.

The chain couples TRBV30 to TRBJ2-7; no firm D call. The V and J ends lost 2 bases and 7 bases respectively, with 18 bases between them. Per germline, CDR1 GTSNPN and CDR2 SVGIG (reference sequence). The CDR3 is 14 residues long. CDR3 region: CAWSKSWVGMEQYF. CDR3 DNA: TGTGCCTGGAGTAAATCTTGGGTAGGAATGGAGCAGTACTTC.

The count of this clone is one. This chain uses TRBV18 with TRBJ2-2; 7 nucleotides agree with TRBD1. This CDR3 contains 18 residues. Germline trimming cut 0 bases from V and 0 bases from J; bases unmatched to any gene: 7. Germline V lookup: CDR1 KGHSH, CDR2 LQKENI. CDR3 sequence (DNA): TGTGCCAGCTCACCACCGGCGCATCAGGGGGCGAACACCGGGGAGCTGTTTTTT. Translating gives CASSPPAHQGANTGELFF.

This clone was counted once. The V and J genes are TRBV28 and TRBJ1-4; 9 bases are shared with TRBD1. Trimming removed 6 bases from V and 6 bases from J; junction bases left unmatched: 11. This CDR3 is built from 16 residues. Germline lookup yields CDR1 MDHEN and CDR2 SYDVKM. The CDR3 DNA is TGTGCCAGCAGCGACCCGAGGGGGACAGGGTATGAAAAACTGTTTTTT. Its protein is CASSDPRGTGYEKLFF.